The sequence of this T cell receptor (beta chain) was determined in a study of siplizumab effects on memory and regulatory T cells. Points from the study as a whole: Siplizumab significantly reduced alloreactive sequences traceable to unstimulated CD4+ memory cells.

Note on this clone: Antigen specificity is unknown.

Profiling relied on immunoSEQ multiplex PCR, and the TCRdb table lists in-frame clones only, not all of them. The sample yields roughly 97,000 clones, 93% seen once. The CDR3 length is 13 residues. V was shortened by 2 bases and J by 0 bases, with 5 bases between the two germline ends. The germline CDR1 and CDR2 sequences are SGHRS and YFSETQ. Material for sequencing was Tregs sorted from blood. V and J are TRBV5-1 and TRBJ1-1; no clear D. This TCR was recovered from a human donor in good health. Written as DNA, the CDR3 is TGCGCCAGCAGCTTTCTAGTGAACACTGAAGCTTTCTTT. This sequence encodes CASSFLVNTEAFF.